These T cell receptor beta chains were read from a single sample in a study of cytomegalovirus exposure and HLA in healthy donors. Measured with immunoSEQ multiplex PCR; TCRdb has only the in-frame clones, and not every one. The table includes 150,000 to 200,000 clones, about four fifths detected once. Source material: PBMCs. These receptor sequences come from a male donor in good health and CMV-seropositive. The CDR3 runs from the conserved cysteine through the conserved F or W. The order of the fields is clone size, D gene, J gene, V gene, CDR3 protein, CDR3 DNA. A D gene is named only where the DNA matches it firmly. Where a row states a size, it is once, few, many or the class of an expanded clone; other rows omit it.

size: NA
D: NA
J: TRBJ1-3
V: TRBV11-2
CDR3: CASSLGVSGNTIYF
DNA: TGTGCCAGCAGCTTGGGAGTCTCTGGAAACACCATATATTTT

size: NA
D: NA
J: TRBJ2-5
V: TRBV19
CDR3: CASSPPGLQETQYF
DNA: TGTGCCAGTAGTCCCCCGGGTCTCCAAGAGACCCAGTACTTC

size: NA
D: TRBD2
J: TRBJ2-1
V: TRBV6-4
CDR3: CASSLERGYEQFF
DNA: TGTGCCAGCAGTCTCGAGCGGGGGTATGAGCAGTTCTTC

size: NA
D: TRBD1
J: TRBJ1-4
V: TRBV5-1
CDR3: CASSLQGGSEKLFF
DNA: TGCGCCAGCAGCTTGCAGGGGGGAAGTGAAAAACTGTTTTTT

size: NA
D: TRBD1
J: TRBJ2-7
V: TRBV5-3
CDR3: CARSYQFGTGVYEQYF
DNA: TGTGCCAGAAGTTATCAATTTGGGACAGGGGTGTACGAGCAGTACTTC

size: NA
D: NA
J: TRBJ2-5
V: TRBV29-1
CDR3: CSVGQIQETQYF
DNA: TGCAGCGTTGGACAGATCCAAGAGACCCAGTACTTC

size: NA
D: NA
J: TRBJ1-3
V: TRBV28
CDR3: CASSLDTSFSGNTIYF
DNA: TGTGCCAGCAGTTTGGACACCTCTTTTTCTGGAAACACCATATATTTT

size: few
D: NA
J: TRBJ2-1
V: TRBV2
CDR3: CASGGRYGEQFF
DNA: TGTGCCAGCGGGGGCCGATACGGTGAGCAGTTCTTC

size: once
D: NA
J: TRBJ1-1
V: TRBV5-1
CDR3: CASSWGAGVKTEAFF
DNA: TGCGCCAGCAGCTGGGGGGCGGGGGTGAAGACTGAAGCTTTCTTT

size: NA
D: NA
J: TRBJ1-1
V: TRBV5-4
CDR3: CASTSRQTPSKNTEAFF
DNA: TGTGCCAGCACCTCAAGACAGACACCCTCCAAGAACACTGAAGCTTTCTTT

size: NA
D: NA
J: TRBJ1-1
V: TRBV30
CDR3: CAGGGTTEAFF
DNA: TGTGCCGGGGGGGGGACAACTGAAGCTTTCTTT

size: NA
D: TRBD1
J: TRBJ2-7
V: TRBV7-2
CDR3: CASSSGTGGAYEQYF
DNA: TGTGCCAGCAGCTCCGGGACAGGGGGCGCGTACGAGCAGTACTTC

size: few
D: TRBD1
J: TRBJ1-1
V: TRBV6-6
CDR3: CASSRDSGGMNTEAFF
DNA: TGTGCCAGCAGTAGGGACAGTGGAGGGATGAACACTGAAGCTTTCTTT

size: NA
D: NA
J: TRBJ1-5
V: TRBV19
CDR3: CASSIKSGGNRNQPQHF
DNA: TGTGCCAGTAGTATAAAGTCAGGAGGGAACAGAAATCAGCCCCAGCATTTT

size: NA
D: NA
J: TRBJ2-5
V: TRBV6-5
CDR3: CASSYSTGQETQYF
DNA: TGTGCCAGCAGTTACTCGACAGGCCAAGAGACCCAGTACTTC

size: NA
D: TRBD1
J: TRBJ2-1
V: TRBV19
CDR3: CASSSNGETGPFF
DNA: TGTGCCAGTAGTTCGAACGGAGAGACAGGGCCGTTCTTC

size: NA
D: TRBD1
J: TRBJ1-5
V: TRBV18
CDR3: CASSQTGNAWALGNQPQHF
DNA: TGTGCCAGCTCACAGACAGGGAACGCGTGGGCATTGGGAAATCAGCCCCAGCATTTT

size: few
D: NA
J: TRBJ1-6
V: TRBV5-1
CDR3: CASSLVAGPRSPLHF
DNA: TGCGCCAGCAGCTTGGTCGCAGGGCCGAGATCACCCCTCCACTTT

size: NA
D: NA
J: TRBJ1-5
V: TRBV21-1
CDR3: CASSPRSGAQHF
DNA: TGTGCCAGCAGCCCCCGGTCCGGGGCCCAGCATTTT

size: NA
D: NA
J: TRBJ1-2
V: TRBV28
CDR3: CASSTDIYYGYTF
DNA: TGTGCCAGCAGTACGGACATTTACTATGGCTACACCTTC

size: few
D: NA
J: TRBJ2-3
V: TRBV10-3
CDR3: CAISSLDISSTDTQYF
DNA: TGTGCCATCAGTTCGCTCGACATATCTAGCACAGATACGCAGTATTTT

size: once
D: NA
J: TRBJ1-2
V: TRBV7-2
CDR3: CASSVAGQYYGYTF
DNA: TGTGCCAGCAGCGTAGCGGGACAATACTATGGCTACACCTTC